This T cell receptor beta chain comes out of a study of T cells in Graves' hyperthyroidism and ophthalmopathy (dated by TCRdb to about 2019). Context from the whole study: Peripheral blood was collected at initial diagnosis, before any treatment. A discovery cohort of around 100 patients, about 40 with Graves' ophthalmopathy and roughly 59 with stable Graves' hyperthyroidism, was used to find distinguishing TCR V-J signatures. Prospective prediction of ophthalmopathy was tested in an independent validation cohort of under 20 hyperthyroidism patients and approximately 17 patients who later progressed to ophthalmopathy. The roughly 100 discovery patients were randomly divided into training and test sets at a 7:3 ratio. In six Graves' hyperthyroidism patients, the study also compared T-cell repertoires from thyroid tissue with T-cell repertoires from blood. After blood sampling, hyperthyroidism patients were treated with methimazole at a starting dose of 30 mg daily, and ophthalmopathy patients were treated with high-dose intravenous methylprednisolone. TCR Vbeta CDR3 sequencing of some 140 peripheral blood samples (43 ophthalmopathy, about 75 hyperthyroidism and approximately 17 progressor patients) is reported in the paper. Here is what the overall study found, with its caveats: No statistical method was used to set the sample size in advance, and investigators knew the group allocation. During validation, the model predicted progression to ophthalmopathy a median of about 5.9 months ahead of onset, with just under 71% sensitivity and roughly 72% specificity. Most expanded thyroid clonotypes (frequency above 0.001) were also detected in blood, suggesting blood repertoires may reflect thyroid immune responses. A 13 V-J signature model separated ophthalmopathy from stable hyperthyroidism, with 87.88% sensitivity and roughly 84% specificity in cross-validation and 80%/75% in testing.

TCR beta CDR3 regions were amplified from RNA transcripts. For the first round of RT-PCR on the TCR CDR3, the HTBI primer set was used together with the Qiagen OneStep RT-PCR kit. A second multiplex PCR round built the libraries, followed by size selection and purification. The libraries were sequenced on an Illumina HiSeq2000 using paired-end 100 bp reads. Under the source paper's analysis protocol: SOAPnuke was used to process the raw data, removing reads that contained adapters or uncalled bases, had a mean Phred below 15, or lacked an exact match to the constant primer or identifier. High-quality paired reads were merged with COPE v1.2.5, and unique nucleotide sequences were defined as clonotypes. MiTCR v1.1 was used to align clonotypes to the IMGT TRBV, TRBD and TRBJ reference segments. Only V-J combinations with frequency above 0.0001, covering 99% to 99.2% of repertoires, were analysed. The TCS score was defined as F50 (clonal expansion) divided by E x V (chaos), with BLOSUM62-based TCRdist calculated between CDR3 peptides within each V-J. Welch's t-statistics and random forest reduced 500 to 650 V-J features to around 14, which were used in a naive Bayes classifier (R e1071). The public reads were reprocessed in TCRdb via fastp at Q25 and MiXCR, keeping in-frame beta chains. Here each entry gathers all rows of one CDR3 protein and keeps the most common genes and DNA. The authors' filters were not applied to this entry. The sample table lists around 390,000 distinct CDR3 sequences, around 13% of them with a count of one. In total, the top ten clones hold around 20% of the sample.

Ophthalmopathy patients had moderately to severely active disease, Clinical Activity Score of at least 3, NOSPECS grade of at least 4, and duration under 3 months. The study excluded patients with uncontrolled infections, other autoimmune diseases, pregnancy or lactation. Clinical symptoms, serum thyroxine and TRAb, thyroid ultrasound, and orbital computed tomography formed the basis for the diagnoses. PBMCs were separated from 8 to 10 ml of fresh peripheral blood using Ficoll-Paque density gradient centrifugation. Total RNA was extracted using Trizol reagent, and RNA quality was assessed on an Agilent 2100 Bioanalyzer. This clonotype was recorded a few times. There is no known antigen for this receptor. The record has no base qualities; no much larger clone is one base away. Here V drops 5 bases and J drops 1 base, and the junction holds 7 bases not matched to any gene. For CDR1 and CDR2, the germline V gene lists SGHVS and FNYEAQ. Counted from cysteine to phenylalanine, this CDR3 has 16 amino acids. CDR3 DNA only is kept here, 48 bases in frame from base 1.

The chain is made from TRBV7-6 and TRBJ2-2; 7 bases in the middle match TRBD1. Source material: blood. The TCR comes from a woman aged 25-40 years with Graves' ophthalmopathy. The CDR3 amino acid sequence is: CASSPAGTENTGELFF. The DNA reads as follows: TGTGCCAGCAGCCCGGCCGGGACAGAGAACACCGGGGAGCTGTTTTTT.